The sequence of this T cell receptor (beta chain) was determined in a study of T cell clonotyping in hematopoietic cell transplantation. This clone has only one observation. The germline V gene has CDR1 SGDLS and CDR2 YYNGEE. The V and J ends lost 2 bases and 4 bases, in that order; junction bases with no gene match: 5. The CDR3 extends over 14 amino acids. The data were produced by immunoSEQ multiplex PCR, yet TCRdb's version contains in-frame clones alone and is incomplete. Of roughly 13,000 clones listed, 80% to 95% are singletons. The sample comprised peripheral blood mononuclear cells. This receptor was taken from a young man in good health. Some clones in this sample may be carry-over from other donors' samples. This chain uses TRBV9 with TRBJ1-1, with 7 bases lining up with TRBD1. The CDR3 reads CASSVQGEGTEAFF. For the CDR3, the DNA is TGTGCCAGCAGCGTCCAGGGGGAGGGCACTGAAGCTTTCTTT.